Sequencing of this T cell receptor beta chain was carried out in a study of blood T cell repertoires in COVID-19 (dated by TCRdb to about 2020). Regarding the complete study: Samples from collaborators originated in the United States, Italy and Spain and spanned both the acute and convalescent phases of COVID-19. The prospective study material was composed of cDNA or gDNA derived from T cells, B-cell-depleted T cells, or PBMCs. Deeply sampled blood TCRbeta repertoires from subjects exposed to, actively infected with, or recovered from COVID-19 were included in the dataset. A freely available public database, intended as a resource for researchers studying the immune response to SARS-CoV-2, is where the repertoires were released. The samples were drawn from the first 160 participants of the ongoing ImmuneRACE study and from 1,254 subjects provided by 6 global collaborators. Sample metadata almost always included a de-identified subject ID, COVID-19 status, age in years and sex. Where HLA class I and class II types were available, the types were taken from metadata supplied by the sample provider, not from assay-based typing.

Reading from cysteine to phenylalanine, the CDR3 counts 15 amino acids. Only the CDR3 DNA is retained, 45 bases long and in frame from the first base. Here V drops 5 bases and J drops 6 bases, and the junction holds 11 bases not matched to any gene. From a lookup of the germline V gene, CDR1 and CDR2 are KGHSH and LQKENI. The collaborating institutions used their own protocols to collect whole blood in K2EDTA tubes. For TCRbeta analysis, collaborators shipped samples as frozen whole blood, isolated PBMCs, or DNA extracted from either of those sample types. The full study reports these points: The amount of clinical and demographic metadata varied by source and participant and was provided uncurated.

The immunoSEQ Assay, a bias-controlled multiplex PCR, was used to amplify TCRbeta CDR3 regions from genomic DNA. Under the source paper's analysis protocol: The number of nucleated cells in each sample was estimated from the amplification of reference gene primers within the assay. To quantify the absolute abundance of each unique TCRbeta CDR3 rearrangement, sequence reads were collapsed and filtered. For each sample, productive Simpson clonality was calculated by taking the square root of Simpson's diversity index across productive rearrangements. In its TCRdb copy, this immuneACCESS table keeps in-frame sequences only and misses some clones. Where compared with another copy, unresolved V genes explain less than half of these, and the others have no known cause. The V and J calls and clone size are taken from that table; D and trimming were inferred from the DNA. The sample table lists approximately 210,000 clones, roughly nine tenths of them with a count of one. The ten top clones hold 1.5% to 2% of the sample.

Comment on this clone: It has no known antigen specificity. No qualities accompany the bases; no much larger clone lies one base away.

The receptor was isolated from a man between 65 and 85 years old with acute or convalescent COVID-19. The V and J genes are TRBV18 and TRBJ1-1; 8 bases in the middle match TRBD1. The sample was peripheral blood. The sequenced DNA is TGTGCCAGCTCATCAACCCAACAGGGGGTTCCTGAAGCTTTCTTT. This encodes CASSSTQQGVPEAFF.